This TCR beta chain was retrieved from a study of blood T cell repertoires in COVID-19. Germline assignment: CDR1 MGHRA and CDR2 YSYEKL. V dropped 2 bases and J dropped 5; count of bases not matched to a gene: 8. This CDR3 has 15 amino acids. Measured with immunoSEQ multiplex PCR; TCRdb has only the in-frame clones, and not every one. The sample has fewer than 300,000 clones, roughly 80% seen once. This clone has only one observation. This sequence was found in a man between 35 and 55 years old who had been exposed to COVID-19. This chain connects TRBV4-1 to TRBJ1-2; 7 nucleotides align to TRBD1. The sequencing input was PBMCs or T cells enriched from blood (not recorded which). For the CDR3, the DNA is TGCGCCAGCAGCCAAACCGCAGGGGGGTTGTATGGCTACACCTTC. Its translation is CASSQTAGGLYGYTF.